Listed below are T cell receptor beta chains from one sample, sequenced in a study of human T cells and chemical hapten exposure. TCRdb redid the calling of the RACE reads with MiXCR, one entry per CDR3 protein. The sample contains approximately 79,000 distinct CDR3 sequences, approximately 8.6% of which appear only once. Sequencing was done on a sample of whole blood. Receptors originate from a male donor in good health. Some clones in this sample may be carry-over from other donors' samples. Both conserved end residues are part of each CDR3. The D gene is left open where the match is weak. Only part of the rows carry a size: once, few, many, or a class if the clone is expanded.

D gene,clone size,J gene,V gene,CDR3 DNA,CDR3 protein
NA,few,TRBJ2-1,TRBV29-1,TGCAGCGTTGAAGCGCCAGGGGAAAGGAATGAGCAGTTCTTC,CSVEAPGERNEQFF
NA,many,TRBJ2-4,TRBV12-3/TRBV12-4,TGTGCCAGCAGTTTATTGGGTATTGGCAAAAACATTCAGTACTTC,CASSLLGIGKNIQYF
TRBD2,few,TRBJ2-1,TRBV4-1,TGCGCCAGCAGCCAAGAGCGTCTAGCGGGAGCGTCGTCCTACAATGAGCAGTTCTTC,CASSQERLAGASSYNEQFF
NA,NA,TRBJ1-3,TRBV6-6,TGTGCCGTCCGGGGGGGCTCTGGAAACACCATATATTTT,CAVRGGSGNTIYF
NA,many,TRBJ1-5,TRBV20-1,TGCAGTGCGACACCGGGCTCAGATCAGCCCCAGCATTTT,CSATPGSDQPQHF
NA,few,TRBJ1-1,TRBV6-2/TRBV6-3,TGTGCCAGCAGTTACGCAAACACCGTGAACACTGAAGCTTTCTTT,CASSYANTVNTEAFF
TRBD1,NA,TRBJ2-3,TRBV5-4,TGTGCCAGCAGCTTGGCCGGACTGGGACAGGGCACAGATACGCAGTATTTT,CASSLAGLGQGTDTQYF
TRBD2,NA,TRBJ2-7,TRBV27,TGTGCCAGCAGTTTCCTAGCGGGAGCACCGGAGCAGTACTTC,CASSFLAGAPEQYF
NA,many,TRBJ1-1,TRBV20-1,TGCAGTGCTAGAGGGGGGACTGAAGCTTTCTTT,CSARGGTEAFF
NA,NA,TRBJ1-1,TRBV10-3,TGTGCCATCAGAGAAAGGACGAAAGGGGACACTGAAGCTTTCTTT,CAIRERTKGDTEAFF
NA,NA,TRBJ2-3,TRBV7-8,TGTGCCAGCAGCTTAGAGAGGGGAGAAGCTCCAGATACGCAGTATTTT,CASSLERGEAPDTQYF
TRBD2,NA,TRBJ2-2,TRBV4-1,TGCGCCAGCAGCCAAGATCTAGCGGGAGACACCGGGGAGCTGTTTTTT,CASSQDLAGDTGELFF
NA,many,TRBJ2-5,TRBV7-9,TGTGCCAGCAGCGCGCGGCAAGAGACCCAGTACTTC,CASSARQETQYF
NA,many,TRBJ2-5,TRBV10-3,TGTGCCATCAGAGGGGGGGCCCGAGAGACCCAGTACTTC,CAIRGGARETQYF
NA,many,TRBJ2-4,TRBV5-6,TGTGCCAGCAGTCCGTTAGTACAGAACCTAGCCAAAAACATTCAGTACTTC,CASSPLVQNLAKNIQYF
NA,NA,TRBJ1-1,TRBV12-3/TRBV12-4,TGTGCCAGCAGCAGAGACAGAAACACTGAAGCTTTCTTT,CASSRDRNTEAFF
NA,NA,TRBJ2-5,TRBV29-1,TGCAGCGTTGTAGCCGGTTCGGCTTTAGAGACCCAGTACTTC,CSVVAGSALETQYF
TRBD2,NA,TRBJ2-7,TRBV29-1,TGCAGCGTTGAAACGGCTAGCGGGGCTTACTACGAGCAGTACTTC,CSVETASGAYYEQYF
NA,NA,TRBJ1-6,TRBV20-1,TGCAGTGCTAGAGATCGGGGGTTTTCACCCCTCCACTTT,CSARDRGFSPLHF
NA,few,TRBJ1-2,TRBV3-1,TGTGCCAGCAGCCCCCGCGGGGAAGGAGGTAACTATGGCTACACCTTC,CASSPRGEGGNYGYTF
NA,few,TRBJ1-1,TRBV18,TGTGCCAGCTCACCACAAGACACTGAAGCTTTCTTT,CASSPQDTEAFF
TRBD1,NA,TRBJ1-2,TRBV5-4,TGTGCCAGCAGCTTCAGAGACAGGGCGGTCTATGGCTACACCTTC,CASSFRDRAVYGYTF
NA,few,TRBJ1-4,TRBV11-2,TGTGCCAGCAGCTTAGAGGGCTATTATAATGAAAAACTGTTTTTT,CASSLEGYYNEKLFF
TRBD1,many,TRBJ2-7,TRBV6-5,TGTGCCAGCAGGCCGGGACAGGGCTACGAGCAGTACTTC,CASRPGQGYEQYF
TRBD2,NA,TRBJ2-1,TRBV4-1,TGCGCCAGCACATCTAGCGGGGCCCGAACCTACAATGAGCAGTTCTTC,CASTSSGARTYNEQFF
TRBD1,few,TRBJ2-6,TRBV27,TGTGCCAGCAGTCCGTCTGGGACAGGGGTTAGCTGGGACCTGACTTTC,CASSPSGTGVSWDLTF
NA,NA,TRBJ1-6,TRBV6-6,TGTGCCAGCAGCCCACGTGGGGATTATAATTCACCCCTCCACTTT,CASSPRGDYNSPLHF
NA,many,TRBJ2-1,TRBV20-1,TGCAGTGCTGCGGGGGCTAGCATCTACAATGAGCAGTTCTTC,CSAAGASIYNEQFF
TRBD1,NA,TRBJ2-3,TRBV6-6,TGTGCCAGCAGTCTATTACGGGACAGGGCAGATACGCAGTATTTT,CASSLLRDRADTQYF
NA,NA,TRBJ1-1,TRBV27,TGTGCCAGCGAGGACAGATTGAACACTGAAGCTTTCTTT,CASEDRLNTEAFF
NA,few,TRBJ2-7,TRBV10-3,TGTGCCATCAGTGTTCTGTGGGGGCCAGGCTACGAGCAGTACTTC,CAISVLWGPGYEQYF
NA,few,TRBJ2-3,TRBV12-3/TRBV12-4,TGTGCCAGCAGTTTCTCGGGAGAGGGGAGCACAGATACGCAGTATTTT,CASSFSGEGSTDTQYF
NA,many,TRBJ1-1,TRBV4-2,TGTGCCAGCAGCCAGGGGGCCTTGAACACTGAAGCTTTCTTT,CASSQGALNTEAFF
NA,few,TRBJ2-1,TRBV29-1,TGCAGCGTTGGGGATCGGGCCTATCGCAATGAGCAGTTCTTC,CSVGDRAYRNEQFF
TRBD1,few,TRBJ1-2,TRBV7-2,TGTGCCAGCAGCTTGGACAGGGAGGACTATGGCTACACCTTC,CASSLDREDYGYTF
TRBD1,many,TRBJ1-4,TRBV27,TGTGCCAGCAGTCCCCGGACAGGGGATCGTGAAAAACTGTTTTTT,CASSPRTGDREKLFF
NA,NA,TRBJ2-3,TRBV5-5,TGTGCCAGCAGCCTTGGGCCCACCAGGGATACGCAGTATTTT,CASSLGPTRDTQYF
TRBD2,many,TRBJ2-1,TRBV6-2/TRBV6-3,TGTGCCAGCAGCCTTCTAGCGGGAATTACCTACAATGAGCAGTTCTTC,CASSLLAGITYNEQFF
NA,many,TRBJ1-1,TRBV5-1,TGCGCCAGCAGCTTAGACTCTCCCGATCCTGAAGCTTTCTTT,CASSLDSPDPEAFF
NA,few,TRBJ2-7,TRBV14,TGTGCCAGCAGCCAAGTCGCAGGACCTTTCTTCTACGAGCAGTACTTC,CASSQVAGPFFYEQYF
NA,many,TRBJ2-3,TRBV7-9,TGTGCCAGCAGCTTAGATGAGTACGACAGGACTAATCTCTGGGACACAGATACGCAGTATTTT,CASSLDEYDRTNLWDTDTQYF
TRBD2,few,TRBJ2-3,TRBV6-4,TGTGCCAGCAGCCCCAAGACTAGCGGGGGCACAGATACGCAGTATTTT,CASSPKTSGGTDTQYF
TRBD2,few,TRBJ2-1,TRBV19,TGTGCCAGTAGTATGACTAGCGGTCTTTACAATGAGCAGTTCTTC,CASSMTSGLYNEQFF